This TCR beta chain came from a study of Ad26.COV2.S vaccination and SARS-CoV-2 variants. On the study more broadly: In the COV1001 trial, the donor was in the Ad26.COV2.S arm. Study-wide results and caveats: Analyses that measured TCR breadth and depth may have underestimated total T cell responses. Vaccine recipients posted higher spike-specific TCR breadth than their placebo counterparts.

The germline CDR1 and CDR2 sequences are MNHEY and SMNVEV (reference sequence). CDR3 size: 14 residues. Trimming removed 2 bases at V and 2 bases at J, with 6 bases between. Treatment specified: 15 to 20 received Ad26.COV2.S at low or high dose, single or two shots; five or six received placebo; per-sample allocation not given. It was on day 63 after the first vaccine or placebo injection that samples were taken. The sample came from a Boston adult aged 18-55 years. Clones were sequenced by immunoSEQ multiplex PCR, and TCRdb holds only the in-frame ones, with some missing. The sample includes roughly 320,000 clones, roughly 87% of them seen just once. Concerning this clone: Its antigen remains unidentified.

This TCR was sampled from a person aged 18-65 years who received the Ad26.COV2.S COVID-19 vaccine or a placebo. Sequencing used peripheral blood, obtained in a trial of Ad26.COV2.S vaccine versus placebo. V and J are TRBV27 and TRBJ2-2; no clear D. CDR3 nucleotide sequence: TGTGCCAGCAGTTTAGGACCCAACACCGGGGAGCTGTTTTTT. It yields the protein CASSLGPNTGELFF.